The 23 T cell receptor beta chains below come from one sample, sequenced in a study of technical replicates of blood from several donors. Sequencing used immunoSEQ multiplex PCR; TCRdb keeps in-frame clones, though not all of them. The sample includes about 73,000 clones, 90% of them seen just once. The sequenced material came from PBMCs. The receptors shown here come from a human donor in good health. Some clones in this sample may be carry-over from other donors' samples.

The chain combines TRBV19 with TRBJ2-1; maybe TRBD2 (5 bases). From germline, CDR1 is LNHDA and CDR2 SQIVND (reference sequence). CDR3 length equals 14 residues. V was cut by 2 bases and J by 5 bases, with 10 bases left in between. The CDR3 loop reads CASSIFGLNNEQFF. DNA for the CDR3: TGTGCCAGTAGTATATTCGGACTCAACAATGAGCAGTTCTTC.

The rearrangement uses TRBV7-9 and TRBJ1-4, with a weak D call TRBD1 (6 bases). CDR1 and CDR2 from the germline V gene are SEHNR and FQNEAQ (reference sequence). Trimming took 4 bases from V and 6 from J, leaving 15 bases between them. The CDR3 covers 15 residues. CDR3 DNA: TGTGCCAGCAGCTCCGGACAGATAATCGATGAAAAACTGTTTTTT. Its protein product is CASSSGQIIDEKLFF.

The rearrangement joins TRBV5-5 to TRBJ2-7, with 9 bases aligning to TRBD2. V was pared by 2 bases and J by 7 bases, with 7 bases of the junction left unmatched. The CDR3 length is 14 residues. In germline, CDR1 is SGHKS, CDR2 YYEKEE (reference sequence). In nucleotides, the CDR3 is TGTGCCAGCAGCTTAGCGGGGGGCGCGGAAGAGCAGTACTTC. Its translation is CASSLAGGAEEQYF.

V usage is TRBV4-1 and J usage is TRBJ2-1, with D perhaps TRBD2 (5 bases). V gave up 1 base and J gave up 8 bases, with 6 bases separating them. The CDR3 runs 12 residues. Germline CDR1 is MGHRA and CDR2 is YSYEKL. Here the CDR3 reads CASSQGRDEQFF. The CDR3 DNA sequence: TGCGCCAGCAGCCAAGGGCGGGATGAGCAGTTCTTC.

This clone was recorded once. CDR3 residues: CSVRTSGGFINEQFF. CDR3 coding DNA: TGCAGCGTTCGGACTAGCGGGGGCTTCATCAATGAGCAGTTCTTC. The chain carries TRBV29-1 and TRBJ2-1; 13 bases align to TRBD2. The CDR3 consists of 15 residues. V lost 5 bases and J lost 6; bases outside the gene matches: 7. The germline gives CDR1 SQVTM, CDR2 ANQGSEA.

The chain joins TRBV2 to TRBJ2-3; the D gene is possibly TRBD1 (5 bases). Germline assignment: CDR1 SNHLY and CDR2 FYNNEI. V lost 7 bases to trimming and J lost 4 bases, with 9 bases between them. The CDR3 contains 12 residues. The DNA for the CDR3 is TGTGCCAGCAAAGGGGAACCAGATACGCAGTATTTT. As protein: CASKGEPDTQYF.

V and J are TRBV19 and TRBJ1-4; D ambiguous. Germline V gene data show CDR1 as LNHDA and CDR2 as SQIVND (reference sequence). This CDR3 comprises 13 residues. V was clipped by 3 bases and J by 8 bases, with 10 bases between them. The CDR3 sequence is CASSIPGGEKLFF. The DNA for the CDR3 is TGTGCCAGTAGTATCCCGGGTGGGGAAAAACTGTTTTTT.

This chain links TRBV6-5 with TRBJ2-1; D is perhaps TRBD2 (5 bases). V lost 11 bases and J lost 0, with 11 bases in between. The length of the CDR3 is 13 residues. Germline V gives CDR1 MNHEY, CDR2 SVGAGI. The DNA of the CDR3 is TGTGCCGGAGGTCCGAGCTCCTACAATGAGCAGTTCTTC. It yields the protein CAGGPSSYNEQFF.

The V and J genes are TRBV9 and TRBJ2-4, with D possibly matching TRBD2 (5 bases). V was trimmed by 3 bases and J by 3 bases, leaving 16 bases between them. From germline, CDR1 is SGDLS and CDR2 YYNGEE. This CDR3 is built from 16 residues. In DNA form, the CDR3 reads TGTGCCAGCAGCGCCCGTGGTAGTGGAGGCAAAAACATTCAGTACTTC. Its translation: CASSARGSGGKNIQYF. The whole variable domain, filled in from reference TRBV9 and TRBJ2-4, reads DSGVTQTPKHLITATGQRVTLRCSPRSGDLSVYWYQQSLDQGLQFLIQYYNGEERAKGNILERFSAQQFPDLHSELNLSSLELGDSALYFCASSARGSGGKNIQYFGAGTRLSVL.

The V and J genes are TRBV12-5 and TRBJ1-4, with 10 bases matching TRBD1. The CDR3 covers 14 residues. Germline loops: CDR1 LGHNT, CDR2 FRNRAP. V was clipped by 6 bases and J by 5 bases; unmatched bases: 3. CDR3 coding DNA: TGTGCTAGTGGCCCGGGACAGGGGAATGAAAAACTGTTTTTT. Translating it yields CASGPGQGNEKLFF.

This rearrangement joins TRBV9 to TRBJ2-3; possibly TRBD2 for D (6 bases). The CDR3 runs to 16 residues. V was cut by 1 base and J by 0 bases, with 12 bases left in between. The germline CDR1 and CDR2 sequences are SGDLS and YYNGEE. The CDR3 loop reads CASSVLGGTSTDTQYF. In nucleotides, the CDR3 is TGTGCCAGCAGCGTATTAGGCGGGACTAGCACAGATACGCAGTATTTT.

The rearrangement uses TRBV5-1 and TRBJ2-1; a possible D gene is TRBD1 (6 bases). Germline V lookup: CDR1 SGHRS, CDR2 YFSETQ. The CDR3 covers 20 residues. Trimming removed 4 bases from V and 0 bases from J, with 26 bases in between. CDR3 bases: TGCGCCAGCAGCCTCCGGGACACTGGAGGAGCCTCGAGCTCCTACAATGAGCAGTTCTTC. Protein product: CASSLRDTGGASSSYNEQFF.

V and J are TRBV9 and TRBJ2-7; possible D gene TRBD1, 6 bases. This CDR3 contains 14 residues. Germline values: CDR1 SGDLS, CDR2 YYNGEE. V was trimmed by 0 bases and J by 7 bases, leaving 14 bases between them. Here the CDR3 reads CASSVAGTQGEQYF. Written as DNA, the CDR3 is TGTGCCAGCAGCGTAGCAGGGACCCAGGGGGAGCAGTACTTC.

This clone was seen just once. The rearrangement links TRBV2 to TRBJ2-4; 8 positions agree with TRBD1. This CDR3 spans 13 amino acids. Germline V gives CDR1 SNHLY, CDR2 FYNNEI. Trimming cost V 7 bases and J 4 bases; bases outside gene matches: 3. This chain's CDR3 is CASTRDRKNIQYF. The DNA of the CDR3 is TGTGCCAGCACCAGGGACAGGAAAAACATTCAGTACTTC.

The J gene is TRBJ2-5, the V gene TRBV27; 13 bases line up with TRBD2. V lost 6 bases to trimming and J lost 5 bases; unmatched junction nucleotides: 6. CDR3 size: 15 residues. Germline V gene lookup returns CDR1 MNHEY and CDR2 SMNVEV (reference sequence). The CDR3 DNA follows: TGTGCCAGCAGCCTGGGACTAGCGGGGCTGGAGACCCAGTACTTC. Translating it yields CASSLGLAGLETQYF.

This clone is a singleton in its sample. This chain joins TRBV6-1 and TRBJ2-3, with 8 bases identical to TRBD2. Unmatched junction bases numbered 7, after V lost 4 bases and J lost 4 bases. Per germline, CDR1 MNHNS and CDR2 SASEGT. The CDR3 consists of 15 residues. CDR3: CASSALSGSADTQYF. The CDR3 coding sequence is TGTGCCAGCAGTGCCTTAAGCGGGAGCGCAGATACGCAGTATTTT.

The chain combines TRBV9 with TRBJ2-1; D call uncertain. Trimming removed 0 bases at V and 10 bases at J, with 14 bases between. Germline CDR1 is SGDLS and CDR2 is YYNGEE. CDR3 size: 14 residues. This CDR3 reads CASSVAGGSREQFF. As DNA, the CDR3 is TGTGCCAGCAGCGTAGCTGGTGGTAGCCGGGAGCAGTTCTTC. Full variable domain (missing parts from reference TRBV9 and TRBJ2-1): DSGVTQTPKHLITATGQRVTLRCSPRSGDLSVYWYQQSLDQGLQFLIQYYNGEERAKGNILERFSAQQFPDLHSELNLSSLELGDSALYFCASSVAGGSREQFFGPGTRLTVL.

This rearrangement joins TRBV27 to TRBJ1-5; D is possibly TRBD1 (6 bases). The germline V gene encodes CDR1 MNHEY and CDR2 SMNVEV (reference sequence). This CDR3 is built from 15 residues. V lost 1 base, J lost 4 bases, and 11 bases lay in between. CDR3: CASSLWAQGNQPQHF. In nucleotides, the CDR3 is TGTGCCAGCAGTTTATGGGCCCAGGGGAATCAGCCCCAGCATTTT.

This chain links TRBV5-1 with TRBJ2-6; weak D call: TRBD2 (5 bases). Trimming pared 4 bases from V and 0 bases from J, leaving 20 bases between. Germline CDR1 SGHRS, CDR2 YFSETQ. The CDR3 sequence is 19 residues long. CDR3 protein: CASSPVGGLDSSGANVLTF. The CDR3 DNA reads as TGCGCCAGCAGCCCGGTGGGCGGACTGGATAGCTCTGGGGCCAACGTCCTGACTTTC.

This chain joins TRBV5-6 and TRBJ2-7; the match to TRBD1 covers 8 bases. CDR1 and CDR2 from the germline V gene are SGHDT and YYEEEE. The CDR3 consists of 16 residues. Trimming at V came to 0 bases and at J to 2 bases, leaving 7 bases not matched to a gene. The CDR3 sequence: CASSLAVAGGPYEQYF. CDR3 in DNA: TGTGCCAGCAGCTTGGCGGTTGCAGGGGGCCCCTACGAGCAGTACTTC.

The chain links TRBV6-5 to TRBJ2-7, with D possibly TRBD1 on 6 matching bases. Germline V gene data show CDR1 as MNHEY and CDR2 as SVGAGI. V gave up 6 bases and J gave up 2 bases, with 17 bases separating them. The CDR3 has 15 residues. Here the CDR3 reads CASSQVRGRAYEQYF. The CDR3 coding sequence is TGTGCCAGCAGCCAGGTCAGGGGCCGCGCCTACGAGCAGTACTTC.

The chain couples TRBV4-3 to TRBJ2-1; D ambiguous. This CDR3 has 16 amino acids. The germline CDR1 and CDR2 sequences are LGHNA and YSLEER. Between the trimmed V and J ends, which lost 0 bases and 0 bases, there was a span of 9 bases. The CDR3 nucleotides read TGCGCCAGCAGCCAAGAAATTCGCAGCTCCTACAATGAGCAGTTCTTC. Amino acid sequence: CASSQEIRSSYNEQFF.

The chain has TRBV9 and TRBJ2-1, with D perhaps TRBD1 (6 bases). V was pared by 0 bases and J by 6 bases, with 10 bases between. Germline V gene sequence: CDR1 SGDLS, CDR2 YYNGEE. The CDR3 is 14 residues long. This chain's CDR3 is CASSVAQGGNEQFF. The CDR3, as DNA: TGTGCCAGCAGCGTAGCACAGGGCGGCAATGAGCAGTTCTTC.